These 8 T cell receptor beta chains came from one sample sequenced in a study of T-cell reconstitution after alpha-beta-depleted transplantation in children. Unique molecular identifiers featured in how the TCRbeta library was prepared. TCRdb reprocessed the PCR reads via MiXCR and lists one record per CDR3 protein. The sample lists hundreds of thousands of distinct CDR3 sequences; roughly 10% were seen once. The starting material was PBMCs from the stem cell graft donor, obtained from the stem cell graft. These TCRs come from a human donor who donated a stem cell graft to a child with acute myeloid leukemia.

This clonotype showed up many times. V is TRBV29-1 and J is TRBJ2-5, with a weak D call TRBD2 (5 bases). The CDR3 is 11 amino acids. Germline V lookup: CDR1 SQVTM, CDR2 ANQGSEA. CDR3 protein: CSMWSGETQYF. The CDR3 region has the DNA TGCAGTATGTGGTCGGGGGAGACCCAGTACTTC.

The rearrangement joins TRBV6-5 to TRBJ2-1; 8 bases line up with TRBD2. Germline CDR1 is MNHEY and CDR2 is SVGAGI. V lost 2 bases, J lost 7 bases, and 10 bases stayed unmatched. The CDR3 loop spans 16 amino acids. CDR3 protein: CASSYNTGGYGNEQFF. The CDR3 region has the DNA TGTGCCAGCAGTTACAATACGGGAGGGTATGGGAATGAGCAGTTCTTC.

This clonotype has a count of ten or more. The V gene is TRBV29-1, the J gene TRBJ2-1, with 7 nucleotides matching TRBD1. CDR1 is SQVTM, CDR2 ANQGSEA, per germline. J was trimmed by 7 bases and V by 3 bases; bases with no gene match: 9. The CDR3 is 14 residues long. The CDR3 spells CSVDKTGTANEQFF. CDR3 sequence (DNA): TGCAGCGTTGATAAGACAGGGACGGCGAATGAGCAGTTCTTC.

The V gene is TRBV20-1, the J gene TRBJ2-4; D remains ambiguous. From germline, CDR1 is DFQATT and CDR2 SNEGSKA (reference sequence). V lost 0 bases and J 1 base, leaving 10 bases between the germline ends. The CDR3 runs to 15 residues. As DNA, the CDR3 is TGCAGTGCTAGAGATGACGAAAACGCCAAAAACATTCAGTACTTC. Translation gives CSARDDENAKNIQYF.

This chain connects TRBV28 to TRBJ1-6, with TRBD1 matching over 8 bases. Per the germline V gene, CDR1 is MDHEN and CDR2 is SYDVKM. J was trimmed by 14 bases and V by 5 bases; bases with no gene match: 17. The CDR3 is made up of 16 amino acids. The CDR3 nucleotides are TGTGCCAGCAGTCCGTGGACAGGGTTGGGGATTTTGGCCCTCCACTTT. The encoded protein is CASSPWTGLGILALHF.

This clonotype was detected ten times or more. The chain carries TRBV7-9 and TRBJ2-3; 7 bases are shared with TRBD2. Germline V lookup: CDR1 SEHNR, CDR2 FQNEAQ (reference sequence). Trimming removed 2 bases from V and 5 bases from J; junction bases left unmatched: 4. The CDR3 totals 14 residues. The CDR3, as DNA: TGTGCCAGCAGCTTACAACGGGGGGAAGATACGCAGTATTTT. It yields the protein CASSLQRGEDTQYF.

This clonotype was picked up many times. This rearrangement joins TRBV28 to TRBJ2-3, with a possible D match to TRBD2 (6 bases). CDR1 is MDHEN, CDR2 SYDVKM, per germline. Deletions cut 3 bases from V and 6 bases from J, with 13 bases between. The CDR3 consists of 14 residues. The DNA for the CDR3 is TGTGCCAGCAGTTTCAGCGGGCCTCAGGATACGCAGTATTTT. It specifies CASSFSGPQDTQYF.

The chain links TRBV20-1 to TRBJ1-2; TRBD1 might be the D (5 bases). V gave up 1 base and J gave up 7 bases, with 16 bases separating them. CDR1 and CDR2 from the germline V gene are DFQATT and SNEGSKA (reference sequence). This CDR3 is 14 amino acids long. CDR3 in amino acids: CSARGLGSGGGYTF. DNA of the CDR3: TGCAGTGCTAGAGGACTAGGTAGCGGGGGTGGCTACACCTTC.